This T cell receptor beta chain is from a study of Graves' ophthalmopathy and Graves' hyperthyroidism. The overall study: Where ophthalmopathy was absent within 18 months of follow-up, hyperthyroidism was stable. Overall study findings and caveats: Sensitivity reached approximately 88% and specificity about 80% for a 13-signature model separating ophthalmopathy from stable hyperthyroidism. Thyroid clonotypes that were expanded above 0.001 frequency mostly also appeared in blood.

Note on this clonotype: Antigen unknown.

Using RNA transcripts, the TCR beta CDR3 regions were amplified. Second-round multiplex PCR came after first-round RT-PCR with HTBI primers. TCRdb recomputed calls from the multiplex PCR reads with MiXCR, one row per CDR3 protein. This table has over a million distinct CDR3 sequences, roughly two fifths appearing once. V was pared by 4 bases and J by 0 bases, with 8 bases between. The CDR3 is 14 amino acids. Looked up from germline, CDR1 is KGHDR and CDR2 is SFDVKD. Clinical symptoms, serum thyroxine, TRAb, thyroid ultrasound and orbital computed tomography determined diagnosis. The receptor was isolated from an adult man with Graves' hyperthyroidism. V usage is TRBV24-1 and J usage is TRBJ1-2; D is ambiguous. Sequenced: peripheral blood or thyroid tissue (not recorded which). The CDR3 region is CATSDSSSNYGYTF. The CDR3 DNA reads TGTGCCACCAGTGACAGCTCTTCTAACTATGGCTACACCTTC.